A selection of T cell receptor beta chains follows, all from one sample in a study of cytomegalovirus exposure and HLA in healthy donors. Clones were sequenced by immunoSEQ multiplex PCR, and TCRdb holds only the in-frame ones, with some missing. The sample lists 120,000 to 150,000 clones, 80% to 90% occurring once. The sequenced sample was PBMCs. These receptor sequences come from a man aged 18-30 years in good health and CMV-seropositive. Both conserved end residues are part of each CDR3. The D gene is left open where the match is weak. Not every row has a clone size; where given, it reads once, few, many or a size class.

V gene: TRBV7-9; clone size: -; J gene: TRBJ1-2; D gene: TRBD1; CDR3 protein: CASLRTGDYGYTF; CDR3 DNA: TGTGCCAGCCTTAGAACAGGGGACTATGGCTACACCTTC
V gene: TRBV6-5; clone size: -; J gene: TRBJ1-2; D gene: -; CDR3 protein: CASSFITADYGYTF; CDR3 DNA: TGTGCCAGCAGCTTTATCACAGCGGACTATGGCTACACCTTC
V gene: TRBV7-9; clone size: -; J gene: TRBJ1-1; D gene: TRBD1; CDR3 protein: CASNPGDRVNTEAFF; CDR3 DNA: TGTGCCAGCAATCCGGGCGACAGGGTGAACACTGAAGCTTTCTTT
V gene: TRBV6-5; clone size: -; J gene: TRBJ2-1; D gene: TRBD1; CDR3 protein: CATRTGTGHNEQFF; CDR3 DNA: TGTGCCACGAGAACCGGGACAGGGCACAATGAGCAGTTCTTC
V gene: TRBV5-6; clone size: -; J gene: TRBJ2-1; D gene: TRBD2; CDR3 protein: CASSSAGGYNEQFF; CDR3 DNA: TGTGCCAGCAGCTCAGCGGGGGGGTATAATGAGCAGTTCTTC
V gene: TRBV19; clone size: -; J gene: TRBJ1-1; D gene: -; CDR3 protein: CATARGSGTEAFF; CDR3 DNA: TGTGCCACCGCAAGGGGTTCAGGCACTGAAGCTTTCTTT
V gene: TRBV28; clone size: -; J gene: TRBJ2-3; D gene: -; CDR3 protein: CASSLLRLGTDTQYF; CDR3 DNA: TGTGCCAGCAGTTTATTGAGACTAGGGACAGATACGCAGTATTTT
V gene: TRBV5-4; clone size: -; J gene: TRBJ2-4; D gene: -; CDR3 protein: CASSLQGTDIQYF; CDR3 DNA: TGTGCCAGCAGCTTGCAGGGCACGGACATTCAGTACTTC
V gene: TRBV6-4; clone size: many; J gene: TRBJ2-1; D gene: -; CDR3 protein: CASSDSSESEQFF; CDR3 DNA: TGTGCCAGCAGTGACTCTAGCGAGAGTGAGCAGTTCTTC
V gene: TRBV7-2; clone size: -; J gene: TRBJ1-5; D gene: TRBD1; CDR3 protein: CASSRTGNNQPQHF; CDR3 DNA: TGTGCCAGCAGTCGGACAGGTAACAATCAGCCCCAGCATTTT
V gene: TRBV6-4; clone size: -; J gene: TRBJ1-2; D gene: TRBD1; CDR3 protein: CASSDSGTGNIFGYTF; CDR3 DNA: TGTGCCAGCAGTGACTCGGGGACAGGGAATATCTTTGGCTACACCTTC
V gene: TRBV2; clone size: once; J gene: TRBJ2-1; D gene: -; CDR3 protein: CASSLGGGDNEQFF; CDR3 DNA: TGTGCCAGCAGTTTAGGTGGAGGAGACAATGAGCAGTTCTTC
V gene: TRBV6-1; clone size: -; J gene: TRBJ2-3; D gene: TRBD2; CDR3 protein: CASSEASGGANTQYF; CDR3 DNA: TGTGCCAGCAGTGAAGCCAGCGGGGGGGCAAATACGCAGTATTTT
V gene: TRBV27; clone size: -; J gene: TRBJ2-6; D gene: -; CDR3 protein: CASSHRAGNVLTF; CDR3 DNA: TGTGCCAGCAGCCACAGGGCCGGCAACGTCCTGACTTTC
V gene: TRBV7-9; clone size: -; J gene: TRBJ1-2; D gene: -; CDR3 protein: CASSLFRGNRVSGYTF; CDR3 DNA: TGTGCCAGCAGCCTGTTCAGGGGTAACAGGGTCAGTGGCTACACCTTC
V gene: TRBV15; clone size: -; J gene: TRBJ1-1; D gene: -; CDR3 protein: CANHFHTEAFF; CDR3 DNA: TGTGCCAACCACTTCCACACTGAAGCTTTCTTT
V gene: TRBV7-8; clone size: once; J gene: TRBJ2-7; D gene: -; CDR3 protein: CASSLLEEGYEQYF; CDR3 DNA: TGTGCCAGCAGCCTCCTGGAAGAGGGCTACGAGCAGTACTTC
V gene: TRBV18; clone size: -; J gene: TRBJ1-3; D gene: -; CDR3 protein: CASSPPSRVRSGNTIYF; CDR3 DNA: TGTGCCAGCTCACCACCGTCTCGGGTCCGCTCTGGAAACACCATATATTTT
V gene: TRBV10-3; clone size: -; J gene: TRBJ2-7; D gene: TRBD2; CDR3 protein: CAISERASGGYEQYF; CDR3 DNA: TGTGCCATCAGTGAGAGGGCTAGCGGAGGCTACGAGCAGTACTTC
V gene: TRBV6-1; clone size: -; J gene: TRBJ2-3; D gene: -; CDR3 protein: CASQRDFSTDTQYF; CDR3 DNA: TGTGCCAGCCAACGGGATTTCTCTACGGATACGCAGTATTTT
V gene: TRBV9; clone size: -; J gene: TRBJ2-5; D gene: -; CDR3 protein: CASSVGVSGATRAIETQYF; CDR3 DNA: TGTGCCAGCAGCGTAGGGGTTTCGGGAGCGACCCGCGCGATTGAGACCCAGTACTTC
V gene: TRBV14; clone size: -; J gene: TRBJ2-1; D gene: TRBD2; CDR3 protein: CASSRLGGDYNEQFF; CDR3 DNA: TGTGCCAGCAGCCGATTGGGGGGGGACTACAATGAGCAGTTCTTC
V gene: TRBV6-4; clone size: -; J gene: TRBJ1-1; D gene: -; CDR3 protein: CASSDGGRPGEAFF; CDR3 DNA: TGTGCCAGCAGTGACGGAGGACGTCCCGGGGAAGCTTTCTTT
V gene: TRBV30; clone size: -; J gene: TRBJ1-1; D gene: -; CDR3 protein: CAWSGLSTEAFF; CDR3 DNA: TGTGCCTGGAGTGGTCTTTCGACTGAAGCTTTCTTT
V gene: TRBV7-8; clone size: -; J gene: TRBJ2-7; D gene: -; CDR3 protein: CASSLSAGQTYEQYF; CDR3 DNA: TGTGCCAGCAGCTTATCGGCGGGACAGACTTACGAGCAGTACTTC
V gene: TRBV9; clone size: once; J gene: TRBJ1-2; D gene: TRBD1; CDR3 protein: CASSGGGTDYGYTF; CDR3 DNA: TGTGCCAGCAGCGGAGGGGGGACAGACTATGGCTACACCTTC
V gene: TRBV30; clone size: -; J gene: TRBJ1-1; D gene: -; CDR3 protein: CAWSRHRNMNTEAFF; CDR3 DNA: TGTGCCTGGAGTCGTCACAGGAACATGAACACTGAAGCTTTCTTT
V gene: TRBV10-1; clone size: -; J gene: TRBJ2-5; D gene: TRBD2; CDR3 protein: CASSELAARETQYF; CDR3 DNA: TGCGCCAGCAGTGAACTAGCGGCGCGGGAGACCCAGTACTTC
V gene: TRBV7-2; clone size: -; J gene: TRBJ2-5; D gene: -; CDR3 protein: CASSLGRRVQETQYF; CDR3 DNA: TGTGCCAGCAGCTTAGGGCGGAGGGTCCAAGAGACCCAGTACTTC